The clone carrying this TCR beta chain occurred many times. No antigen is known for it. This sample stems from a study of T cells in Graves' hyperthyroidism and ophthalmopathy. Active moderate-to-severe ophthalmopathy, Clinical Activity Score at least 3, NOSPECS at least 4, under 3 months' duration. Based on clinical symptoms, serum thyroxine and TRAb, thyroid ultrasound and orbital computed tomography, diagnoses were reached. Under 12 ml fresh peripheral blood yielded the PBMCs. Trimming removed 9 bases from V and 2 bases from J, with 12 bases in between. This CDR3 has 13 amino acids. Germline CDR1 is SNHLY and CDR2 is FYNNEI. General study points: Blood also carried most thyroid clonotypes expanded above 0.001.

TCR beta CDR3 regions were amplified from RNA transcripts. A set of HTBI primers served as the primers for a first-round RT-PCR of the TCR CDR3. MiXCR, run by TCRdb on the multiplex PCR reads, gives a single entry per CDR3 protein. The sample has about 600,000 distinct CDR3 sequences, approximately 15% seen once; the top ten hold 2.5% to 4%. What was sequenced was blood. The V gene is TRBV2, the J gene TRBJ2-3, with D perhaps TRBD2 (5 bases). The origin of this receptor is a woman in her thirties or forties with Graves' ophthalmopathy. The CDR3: CASERRNTDTQYF. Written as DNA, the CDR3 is TGTGCCAGTGAGCGGAGAAACACAGATACGCAGTATTTT.